These T cell receptor beta chains were read from a single sample in a study of T cell changes during pregnancy in multiple sclerosis. Data came from immunoSEQ multiplex PCR; TCRdb stores just in-frame clones and leaves some out. The data show 84,000 or so clones, approximately 94% seen once. The sample was peripheral blood, taken in the third trimester of pregnancy. All receptors derive from a female donor with multiple sclerosis, enrolled in a pregnancy study. CDR3s include the opening cysteine and the closing phenylalanine or tryptophan. The order of the fields is clone size, D gene, V gene, J gene, CDR3 protein, CDR3 DNA. D genes are given only for firm matches. Size tells how often a clone was seen (once, few, many) or the class of an expanded clone, and some rows leave it out.

clone size: once
D gene: -
V gene: TRBV4-1
J gene: TRBJ2-2
CDR3 protein: CASSQGQNTGELFF
CDR3 DNA: TGCGCCAGCAGCCAAGGACAGAACACCGGGGAGCTGTTTTTT

clone size: -
D gene: -
V gene: TRBV5-5
J gene: TRBJ2-3
CDR3 protein: CASSLVPSTDTQYF
CDR3 DNA: TGTGCCAGCAGCTTGGTTCCTAGCACAGATACGCAGTATTTT

clone size: -
D gene: -
V gene: TRBV5-1
J gene: TRBJ2-5
CDR3 protein: CASSFSRDSAETQYF
CDR3 DNA: TGCGCCAGCAGCTTCTCTAGAGACAGCGCTGAGACCCAGTACTTC

clone size: -
D gene: -
V gene: TRBV2
J gene: TRBJ1-3
CDR3 protein: CAREDGPRYTIYF
CDR3 DNA: TGTGCCCGGGAGGATGGGCCCCGATACACCATATATTTT

clone size: -
D gene: -
V gene: TRBV19
J gene: TRBJ1-1
CDR3 protein: CASSIMGADTEAFF
CDR3 DNA: TGTGCCAGTAGTATTATGGGGGCAGACACTGAAGCTTTCTTT

clone size: once
D gene: -
V gene: TRBV2
J gene: TRBJ1-6
CDR3 protein: CASSDAPGHPGATSPLHF
CDR3 DNA: TGTGCCAGCAGTGACGCCCCGGGACACCCCGGGGCTACTTCACCCCTCCACTTT

clone size: -
D gene: -
V gene: TRBV19
J gene: TRBJ1-1
CDR3 protein: CASKETANTEAFF
CDR3 DNA: TGTGCCAGTAAAGAGACAGCCAACACTGAAGCTTTCTTT

clone size: -
D gene: TRBD1
V gene: TRBV7-9
J gene: TRBJ1-4
CDR3 protein: CASSSTGGQEKLFF
CDR3 DNA: TGTGCCAGCAGCTCCACAGGGGGCCAAGAAAAACTGTTTTTT

clone size: -
D gene: TRBD2
V gene: TRBV27
J gene: TRBJ2-3
CDR3 protein: CASSLIGTSGDTQYF
CDR3 DNA: TGTGCCAGCAGTTTAATAGGGACTAGCGGGGATACGCAGTATTTT

clone size: -
D gene: -
V gene: TRBV5-1
J gene: TRBJ2-7
CDR3 protein: CASSLRREGPHEQYF
CDR3 DNA: TGCGCCAGCAGCTTGAGGAGGGAAGGTCCTCACGAGCAGTACTTC

clone size: -
D gene: -
V gene: TRBV5-1
J gene: TRBJ2-3
CDR3 protein: CASSPVMTDTQYF
CDR3 DNA: TGCGCCAGCAGCCCTGTTATGACAGATACGCAGTATTTT

clone size: once
D gene: -
V gene: TRBV6-5
J gene: TRBJ2-7
CDR3 protein: CASSYSGVQYEQYF
CDR3 DNA: TGTGCCAGCAGTTATTCCGGGGTCCAGTACGAGCAGTACTTC

clone size: -
D gene: -
V gene: TRBV19
J gene: TRBJ2-6
CDR3 protein: CAGSGSGANVLTF
CDR3 DNA: TGTGCCGGGTCAGGCTCTGGGGCCAACGTCCTGACTTTC

clone size: few
D gene: TRBD1
V gene: TRBV11-2
J gene: TRBJ2-2
CDR3 protein: CASSSRDRLDTGELFF
CDR3 DNA: TGTGCCAGCAGCTCTAGGGACAGACTGGACACCGGGGAGCTGTTTTTT

clone size: once
D gene: -
V gene: TRBV5-5
J gene: TRBJ1-5
CDR3 protein: CASSLGQSNQPQHF
CDR3 DNA: TGTGCCAGCAGCTTGGGCCAGAGCAATCAGCCCCAGCATTTT

clone size: -
D gene: -
V gene: TRBV7-3
J gene: TRBJ1-1
CDR3 protein: CASSLNDRVLMNTEAFF
CDR3 DNA: TGTGCCAGCAGCTTAAATGACCGGGTCCTCATGAACACTGAAGCTTTCTTT

clone size: -
D gene: -
V gene: TRBV5-6
J gene: TRBJ2-1
CDR3 protein: CASSLGWTVNEQFF
CDR3 DNA: TGTGCCAGCAGCTTGGGTTGGACAGTTAATGAGCAGTTCTTC

clone size: -
D gene: TRBD1
V gene: TRBV5-5
J gene: TRBJ1-2
CDR3 protein: CASSQPGQGAFGYTF
CDR3 DNA: TGTGCCAGCAGTCAACCGGGACAGGGGGCTTTCGGCTACACCTTC

clone size: -
D gene: -
V gene: TRBV5-1
J gene: TRBJ1-3
CDR3 protein: CASSLEPTGDTIYF
CDR3 DNA: TGCGCCAGCAGCTTGGAGCCTACCGGAGACACCATATATTTT

clone size: -
D gene: -
V gene: TRBV19
J gene: TRBJ1-1
CDR3 protein: CASSYRTVPENTEAFF
CDR3 DNA: TGTGCCAGTAGTTATCGGACAGTCCCTGAGAACACTGAAGCTTTCTTT

clone size: -
D gene: TRBD2
V gene: TRBV7-8
J gene: TRBJ2-1
CDR3 protein: CASTASSGGAYNEQFF
CDR3 DNA: TGTGCCAGCACCGCGTCTAGCGGGGGAGCTTACAATGAGCAGTTCTTC

clone size: few
D gene: TRBD1
V gene: TRBV5-5
J gene: TRBJ1-4
CDR3 protein: CASSAGTGGEKLFF
CDR3 DNA: TGTGCCAGCAGCGCCGGGACAGGGGGCGAGAAACTGTTTTTT

clone size: -
D gene: TRBD2
V gene: TRBV4-2
J gene: TRBJ2-1
CDR3 protein: CASSPRTSGGPREQFF
CDR3 DNA: TGTGCCAGCAGCCCCCGGACTAGCGGGGGTCCTAGAGAGCAGTTCTTC

clone size: -
D gene: TRBD2
V gene: TRBV6-5
J gene: TRBJ2-1
CDR3 protein: CASSYPGGTRVF
CDR3 DNA: TGTGCCAGCAGTTACCCCGGGGGGACTAGGGTCTTC

clone size: -
D gene: -
V gene: TRBV19
J gene: TRBJ1-2
CDR3 protein: CASVGSLPEGYGYTF
CDR3 DNA: TGTGCCAGTGTCGGGAGTCTCCCCGAGGGCTATGGCTACACCTTC

clone size: -
D gene: -
V gene: TRBV14
J gene: TRBJ2-2
CDR3 protein: CASSQDEELENTGELFF
CDR3 DNA: TGTGCCAGCAGCCAAGATGAGGAACTTGAAAACACCGGGGAGCTGTTTTTT

clone size: -
D gene: -
V gene: TRBV30
J gene: TRBJ2-1
CDR3 protein: CAWSRGGGDEQFF
CDR3 DNA: TGTGCCTGGAGTAGGGGGGGTGGCGATGAGCAGTTCTTC

clone size: -
D gene: -
V gene: TRBV6-5
J gene: TRBJ1-2
CDR3 protein: CASRSVRKQPEGYTF
CDR3 DNA: TGTGCCAGCAGGAGTGTAAGAAAACAGCCAGAGGGCTACACCTTC

clone size: -
D gene: -
V gene: TRBV7-2
J gene: TRBJ1-1
CDR3 protein: CASSYWRDTEAFF
CDR3 DNA: TGTGCCAGCAGCTATTGGAGGGACACTGAAGCTTTCTTT

clone size: few
D gene: -
V gene: TRBV6-5
J gene: TRBJ1-1
CDR3 protein: CASSYTTANTEAFF
CDR3 DNA: TGTGCCAGCAGTTATACCACAGCGAACACTGAAGCTTTCTTT

clone size: -
D gene: TRBD1
V gene: TRBV15
J gene: TRBJ1-2
CDR3 protein: CATSPQGAAYGYTF
CDR3 DNA: TGTGCCACCAGCCCCCAGGGGGCAGCCTATGGCTACACCTTC